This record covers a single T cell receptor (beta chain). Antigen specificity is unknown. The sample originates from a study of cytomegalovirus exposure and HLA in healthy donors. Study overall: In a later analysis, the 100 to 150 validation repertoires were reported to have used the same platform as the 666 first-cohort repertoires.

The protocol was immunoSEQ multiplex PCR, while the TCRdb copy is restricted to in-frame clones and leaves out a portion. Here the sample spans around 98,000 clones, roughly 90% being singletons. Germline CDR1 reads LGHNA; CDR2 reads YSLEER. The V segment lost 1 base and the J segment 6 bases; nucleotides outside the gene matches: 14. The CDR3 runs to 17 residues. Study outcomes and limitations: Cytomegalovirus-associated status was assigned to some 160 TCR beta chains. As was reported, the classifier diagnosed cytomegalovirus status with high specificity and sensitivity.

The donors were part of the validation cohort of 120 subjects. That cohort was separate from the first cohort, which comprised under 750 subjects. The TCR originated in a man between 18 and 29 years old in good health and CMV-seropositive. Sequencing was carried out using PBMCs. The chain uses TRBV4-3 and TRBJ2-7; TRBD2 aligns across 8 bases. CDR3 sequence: CASSQAIIQREPLEQYF. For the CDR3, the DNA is TGCGCCAGCAGCCAAGCGATCATCCAGCGGGAGCCCCTCGAGCAGTACTTC.